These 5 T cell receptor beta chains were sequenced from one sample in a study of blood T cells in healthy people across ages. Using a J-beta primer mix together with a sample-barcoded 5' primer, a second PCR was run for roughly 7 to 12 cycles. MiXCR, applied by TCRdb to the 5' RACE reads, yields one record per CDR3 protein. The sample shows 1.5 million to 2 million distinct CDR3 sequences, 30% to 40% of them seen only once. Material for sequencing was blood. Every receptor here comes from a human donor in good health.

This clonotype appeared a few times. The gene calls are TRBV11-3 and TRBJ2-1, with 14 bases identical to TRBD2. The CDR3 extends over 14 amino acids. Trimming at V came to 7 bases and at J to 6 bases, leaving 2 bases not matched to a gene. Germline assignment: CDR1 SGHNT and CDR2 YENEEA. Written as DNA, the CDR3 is TGTGCCAGCACTGGGACTAGCGGGAGCAATGAGCAGTTCTTC. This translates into CASTGTSGSNEQFF. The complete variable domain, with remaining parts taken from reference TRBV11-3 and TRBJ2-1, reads EAGVVQSPRYKIIEKKQPVAFWCNPISGHNTLYWYLQNLGQGPELLIRYENEEAVDDSQLPKDRFSAERLKGVDSTLKIQPAELGDSAVYLCASTGTSGSNEQFFGPGTRLTVL.

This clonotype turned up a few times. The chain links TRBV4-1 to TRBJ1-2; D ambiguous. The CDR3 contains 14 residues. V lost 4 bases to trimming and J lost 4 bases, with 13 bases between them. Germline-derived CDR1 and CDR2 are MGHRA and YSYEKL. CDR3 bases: TGCGCCAGCAGCCCTCCGGGGAGAAGCTATGGCTACACCTTC. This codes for CASSPPGRSYGYTF.

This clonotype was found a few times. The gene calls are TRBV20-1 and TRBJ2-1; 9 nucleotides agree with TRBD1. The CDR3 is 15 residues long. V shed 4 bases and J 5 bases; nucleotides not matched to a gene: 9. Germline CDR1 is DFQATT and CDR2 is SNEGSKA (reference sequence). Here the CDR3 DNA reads TGCAGTGCTAAAGGAGGGACAGGGCTCGACAATGAGCAGTTCTTC. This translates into CSAKGGTGLDNEQFF.

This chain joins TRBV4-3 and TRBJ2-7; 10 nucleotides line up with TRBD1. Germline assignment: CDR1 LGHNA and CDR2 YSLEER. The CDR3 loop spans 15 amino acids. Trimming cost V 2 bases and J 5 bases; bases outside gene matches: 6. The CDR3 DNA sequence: TGCGCCAGCAGCCAACGACAGGGGGCGATGAACGAGCAGTACTTC. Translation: CASSQRQGAMNEQYF.

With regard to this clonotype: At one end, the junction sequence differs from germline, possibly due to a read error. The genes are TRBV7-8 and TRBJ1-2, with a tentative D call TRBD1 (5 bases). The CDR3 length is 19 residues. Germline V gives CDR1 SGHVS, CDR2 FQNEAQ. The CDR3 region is CVSSLALGPTTAGHYGYTF. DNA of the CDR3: TGTGTCAGCAGCTTAGCGTTGGGACCCACTACAGCGGGCCACTATGGCTACACCTTC.